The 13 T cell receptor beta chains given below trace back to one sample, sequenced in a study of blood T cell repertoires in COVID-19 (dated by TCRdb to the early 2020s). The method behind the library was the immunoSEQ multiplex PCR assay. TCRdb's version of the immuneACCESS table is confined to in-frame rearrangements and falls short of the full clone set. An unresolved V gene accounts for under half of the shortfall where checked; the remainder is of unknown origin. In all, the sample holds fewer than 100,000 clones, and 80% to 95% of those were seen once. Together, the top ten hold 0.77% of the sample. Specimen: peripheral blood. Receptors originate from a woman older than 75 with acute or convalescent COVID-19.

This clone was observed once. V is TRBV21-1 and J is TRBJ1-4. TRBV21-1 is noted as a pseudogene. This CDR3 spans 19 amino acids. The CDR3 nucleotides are TGTGCCAGCAGCAAAATGAATGGAGCGAAGAAAGCAACTAATGAAAAACTGTTTTTT. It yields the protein CASSKMNGAKKATNEKLFF.

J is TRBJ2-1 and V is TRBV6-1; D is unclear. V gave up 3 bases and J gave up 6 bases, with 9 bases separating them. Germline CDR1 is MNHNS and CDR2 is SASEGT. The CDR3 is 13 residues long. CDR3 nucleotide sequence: TGTGCCAGCAGTGACCCCACGGGCAATGAGCAGTTCTTC. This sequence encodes CASSDPTGNEQFF.

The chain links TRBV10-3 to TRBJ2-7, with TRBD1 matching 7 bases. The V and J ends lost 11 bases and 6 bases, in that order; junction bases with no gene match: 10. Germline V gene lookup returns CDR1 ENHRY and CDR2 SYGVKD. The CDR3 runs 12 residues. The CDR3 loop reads CAAAGTAGEQYF. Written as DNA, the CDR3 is TGTGCCGCGGCCGGGACAGCAGGCGAGCAGTACTTC.

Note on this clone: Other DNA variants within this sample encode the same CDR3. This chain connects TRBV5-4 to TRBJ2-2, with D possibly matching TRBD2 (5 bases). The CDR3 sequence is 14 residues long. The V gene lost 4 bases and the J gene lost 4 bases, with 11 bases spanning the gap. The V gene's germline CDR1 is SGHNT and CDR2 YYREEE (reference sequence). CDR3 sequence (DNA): TGTGCCAGCAGCCTGCAAGGAGGCACCGGGGAGCTGTTTTTT. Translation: CASSLQGGTGELFF.

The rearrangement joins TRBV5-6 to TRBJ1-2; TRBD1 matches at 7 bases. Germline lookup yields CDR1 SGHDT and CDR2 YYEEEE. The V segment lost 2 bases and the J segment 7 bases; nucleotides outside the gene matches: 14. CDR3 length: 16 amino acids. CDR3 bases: TGTGCCAGCAGCTTTGGGACAGAACCTCCCTCTGGTGGCTACACCTTC. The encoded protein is CASSFGTEPPSGGYTF.

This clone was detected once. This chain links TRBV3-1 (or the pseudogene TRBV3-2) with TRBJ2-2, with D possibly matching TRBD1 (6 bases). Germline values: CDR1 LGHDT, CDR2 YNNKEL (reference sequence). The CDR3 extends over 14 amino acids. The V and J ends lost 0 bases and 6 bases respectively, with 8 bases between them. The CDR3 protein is CASSQDQGPGELFF. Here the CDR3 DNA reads TGTGCCAGCAGCCAAGATCAGGGGCCCGGGGAGCTGTTTTTT.

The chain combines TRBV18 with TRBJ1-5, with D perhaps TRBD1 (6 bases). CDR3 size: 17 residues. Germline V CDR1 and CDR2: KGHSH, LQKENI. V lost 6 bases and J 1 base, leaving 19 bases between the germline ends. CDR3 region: CASSPRTALASNQPQHF. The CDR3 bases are TGTGCCAGCTCCCCCAGGACAGCTCTAGCCAGCAATCAGCCCCAGCATTTT.

CDR3 region: CASSQGLAAETQYF. The CDR3 nucleotides read TGTGCCAGCAGCCAAGGGCTAGCGGCGGAGACCCAGTACTTC. The chain couples TRBV3-1 (or the pseudogene TRBV3-2) to TRBJ2-5; 7 bases fit TRBD2. V dropped 1 base and J dropped 5; count of bases not matched to a gene: 4. From germline, CDR1 is LGHDT and CDR2 YNNKEL (reference sequence). CDR3 size: 14 residues.

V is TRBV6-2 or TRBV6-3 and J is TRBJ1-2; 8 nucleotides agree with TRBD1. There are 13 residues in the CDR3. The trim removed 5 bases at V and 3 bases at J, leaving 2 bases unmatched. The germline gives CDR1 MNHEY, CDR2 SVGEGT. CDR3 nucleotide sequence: TGTGCCAGCAGTCTGACAGGGGACTATGGCTACACCTTC. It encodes CASSLTGDYGYTF.

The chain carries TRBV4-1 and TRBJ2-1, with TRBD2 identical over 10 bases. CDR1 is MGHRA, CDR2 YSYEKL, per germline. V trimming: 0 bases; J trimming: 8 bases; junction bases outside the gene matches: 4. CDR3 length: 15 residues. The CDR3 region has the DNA TGCGCCAGCAGCCAAGAGGCTAGCGGGAGCGATGAGCAGTTCTTC. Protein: CASSQEASGSDEQFF.

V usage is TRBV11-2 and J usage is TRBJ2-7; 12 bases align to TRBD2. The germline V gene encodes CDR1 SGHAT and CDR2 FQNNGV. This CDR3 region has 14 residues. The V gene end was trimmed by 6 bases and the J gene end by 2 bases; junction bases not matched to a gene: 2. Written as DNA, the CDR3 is TGTGCCAGCAGGCTAGCGGGAGGGACCTACGAGCAGTACTTC. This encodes CASRLAGGTYEQYF. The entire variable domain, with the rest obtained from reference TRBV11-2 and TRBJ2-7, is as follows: EAGVAQSPRYKIIEKRQSVAFWCNPISGHATLYWYQQILGQGPKLLIQFQNNGVVDDSQLPKDRFSAERLKGVDSTLKIQPAKLEDSAVYLCASRLAGGTYEQYFGPGTRLTVT.

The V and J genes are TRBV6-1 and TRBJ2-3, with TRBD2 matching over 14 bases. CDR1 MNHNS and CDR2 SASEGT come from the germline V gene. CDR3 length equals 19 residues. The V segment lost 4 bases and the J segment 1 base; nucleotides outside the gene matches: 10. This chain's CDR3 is CASSASSGLAGVGTDTQYF. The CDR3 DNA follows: TGTGCCAGCAGTGCATCTTCGGGACTAGCGGGAGTCGGCACAGATACGCAGTATTTT.

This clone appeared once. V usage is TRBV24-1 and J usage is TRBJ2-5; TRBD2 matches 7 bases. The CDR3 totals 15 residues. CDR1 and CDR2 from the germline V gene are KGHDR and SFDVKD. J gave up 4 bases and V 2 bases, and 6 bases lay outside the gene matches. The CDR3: CATSDSHTGGETQYF. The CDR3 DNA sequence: TGTGCCACCAGTGATTCTCATACGGGGGGAGAGACCCAGTACTTC.